This TCR beta chain was sequenced for a study of tumor-infiltrating lymphocytes in primary liver carcinoma. Study results and caveats: Tumor-adjacent and tumor-blood pairs showed less overlap than tumor region pairs.

Reverse transcription of approximately 500 ng total RNA with a constant-region primer produced TCR beta cDNA. What produced the TCR beta libraries was three nested multiplex PCR rounds using slightly modified ARM-PCR. Investigators reported that the first two PCR rounds, at around 11 cycles each, used TRBV1-TRBV30 forward primers with a C-beta reverse primer. One entry per CDR3 protein, called by TCRdb with MiXCR from the multiplex PCR reads. The sample shows tens of thousands of distinct CDR3 sequences, approximately 70% of them seen only once. With respect to this clonotype: Its antigen is as yet unknown. This may come from a read error, since a much larger clone is one base off.

Between roughly 20 and 32 mg of unsorted bulk tissue served as the source from which RNA and DNA were co-extracted. Each individual tumor supplied samples from five separate regions. The CDR3 covers 13 residues. Germline CDR1 SEHNR, CDR2 FQNEAQ (reference sequence). This receptor was obtained from a middle-aged man with primary liver carcinoma and hepatitis B virus infection. Sequencing was performed on liver tumor tissue from sampling region 1. Subset noted: tumor region T1, superior pole. The chain has TRBV7-9 and TRBJ2-7; D is perhaps TRBD2 (6 bases). The CDR3 sequence: CVSSLGGLYEQYF. DNA of the CDR3: TGTGTCAGCAGCTTGGGGGGTCTCTACGAACAGTACTTC. Full variable domain (rest looked up from reference TRBV7-9 and TRBJ2-7): DTGVSQNPRHKITKRGQNVTFRCDPISEHNRLYWYRQTLGQGPEFLTYFQNEAQLEKSRLLSDRFSAERPKGSFSTLEIQRTEQGDSAMYLCVSSLGGLYEQYFGPGTRLTVT.